This T cell receptor beta chain was recovered during a study of blood T cell repertoires in COVID-19. About the research overall: Nucleic acid was either cDNA or gDNA, and it came from T cells, B-cell-depleted T cells, or PBMCs.

TCRdb keeps only in-frame clones here, not all; method: immunoSEQ multiplex PCR. The sample carries 200,000 to 250,000 clones, 70% to 90% recorded once. Participants' own reports of clinical history determined their cohort assignment. V shed 1 base and J 7 bases; nucleotides not matched to a gene: 6. This CDR3 comprises 15 residues. CDR1 and CDR2 from the germline V gene are SGHTA and FQGTGA. This clonotype was obtained from a young man with acute COVID-19. The chain is built from TRBV7-3 and TRBJ2-1; 8 bases map to TRBD1. The sequenced sample was PBMCs or T cells enriched from blood (not recorded which). This chain's CDR3 is CASSLNPGGRNEQFF. The DNA of the CDR3 is TGTGCCAGCAGCTTAAACCCAGGGGGCCGGAATGAGCAGTTCTTC.